The 28 T cell receptor beta chains given below trace back to one sample, sequenced in a study of cytomegalovirus exposure and HLA in healthy donors (TCRdb year 2017). Library preparation was by the immunoSEQ multiplex PCR assay. A mixture of 60 forward primers for TCR Vbeta segments and 13 reverse primers for TCR Jbeta segments was used in the multiplex PCR. TCRdb provides this immuneACCESS table in a form limited to in-frame rearrangements. Some clones are lacking; in checked studies, under half of them reflect an unresolved V gene, and why the rest are absent is not known. The sample yields under 200,000 clones; roughly 70% were counted once. The ten biggest clones cover 1.5% to 2% of the sample. Source material: PBMCs. Receptors were obtained from a woman in her thirties in good health and CMV-seronegative.

The chain has TRBV9 and TRBJ1-5; D might be TRBD1 (5 bases). V dropped 4 bases and J dropped 5 bases, with 13 bases sitting between them. The CDR3 is 14 residues long. Looked up from germline, CDR1 is SGDLS and CDR2 is YYNGEE. DNA for the CDR3: TGTGCCAGCAGCCAGACTGGGGGGGATCAGCCCCAGCATTTT. It codes for CASSQTGGDQPQHF.

This clone was seen only a few times. This chain connects TRBV10-3 to TRBJ2-7; 9 nucleotides line up with TRBD2. The CDR3 totals 15 residues. Germline-derived CDR1 and CDR2 are ENHRY and SYGVKD. V gave up 6 bases and J gave up 2 bases; unmatched junction bases: 8. CDR3 protein: CAISSLTSGTYEQYF. The CDR3, as DNA: TGTGCCATCAGCTCCTTGACTAGCGGAACCTACGAGCAGTACTTC.

The CDR3 is CASSVDGGESYEQYF. The DNA for the CDR3 is TGTGCCAGCAGCGTAGACGGCGGGGAGTCCTACGAGCAGTACTTC. This chain connects TRBV9 to TRBJ2-7; weak D call: TRBD2 (6 bases). Germline CDR1 SGDLS, CDR2 YYNGEE. V shed 0 bases and J shed 1 base, with 11 bases lying between them. The CDR3 is 15 residues long.

The chain carries TRBV2 and TRBJ1-1; 11 bases map to TRBD1. Germline V gene lookup returns CDR1 SNHLY and CDR2 FYNNEI. V shed 6 bases and J 6 bases; nucleotides not matched to a gene: 6. The CDR3 totals 14 residues. The CDR3 loop reads CASRGQGVSAEAFF. As DNA, the CDR3 is TGTGCCAGCAGGGGACAGGGGGTCAGCGCTGAAGCTTTCTTT.

CDR3 amino acids: CASSLLTGANYGYTF. In DNA, the CDR3 is TGTGCCAGCAGCTTACTTACAGGGGCCAACTATGGCTACACCTTC. V is TRBV7-9 and J is TRBJ1-2; TRBD1 matches at 7 bases. Germline CDR1 and CDR2: SEHNR and FQNEAQ (reference sequence). After removal of 2 bases from V and 2 bases from J, the junction contained 5 bases not matched to a gene. This CDR3 spans 15 amino acids.

The chain is built from TRBV2 and TRBJ1-1; D uncertain. In germline, CDR1 is SNHLY, CDR2 FYNNEI. The CDR3 extends over 15 amino acids. With 8 bases removed from V and 5 bases from J, the gap between germline ends came to 21 bases. The CDR3 loop is CASGKANAERTEAFF. CDR3 DNA sequence: TGTGCCAGCGGAAAAGCCAATGCGGAGAGGACTGAAGCTTTCTTT.

This chain joins TRBV19 and TRBJ1-2, with TRBD1 matching over 7 bases. CDR3 length equals 14 residues. CDR1 is LNHDA and CDR2 is SQIVND in the germline V gene (reference sequence). The V and J ends lost 6 bases and 2 bases, in that order; junction bases with no gene match: 6. CDR3 bases: TGTGCCAGTAGCAAACCGGGACAGAACTATGGCTACACCTTC. This gives the protein CASSKPGQNYGYTF.

CDR3 loop: CAWSGDYHNEQFF. The CDR3 coding sequence is TGTGCCTGGAGTGGGGACTATCACAATGAGCAGTTCTTC. The V call is TRBV30, the J call TRBJ2-1; 7 bases are a match to TRBD2. Germline CDR1 GTSNPN, CDR2 SVGIG (reference sequence). The CDR3 is made up of 13 amino acids. V shed 1 base and J 5 bases; nucleotides not matched to a gene: 2.

The V and J genes are TRBV13 and TRBJ2-7, with TRBD1 matching 7 bases. The CDR3 sequence is 12 residues long. The V gene's germline CDR1 is PRHDT and CDR2 FYEKMQ (reference sequence). V lost 4 bases to trimming and J lost 5 bases; unmatched junction nucleotides: 2. This CDR3 reads CASSSTGNEQYF. The CDR3 DNA reads TGTGCCAGCAGCTCGACAGGGAACGAGCAGTACTTC.

This clone has just a few counts. The chain employs TRBV7-9 and TRBJ2-3; TRBD2 agrees at 8 bases. This CDR3 has 18 amino acids. After removal of 4 bases from V and 3 bases from J, the junction contained 15 bases not matched to a gene. CDR1 SEHNR and CDR2 FQNEAQ come from the germline V gene (reference sequence). CDR3 in DNA: TGTGCCAGCAGCTCCTCCGTGAGCGGGAGTGGTCGGACAGATACGCAGTATTTT. Amino acids: CASSSSVSGSGRTDTQYF.

The chain carries TRBV2 and TRBJ1-6; weak D call: TRBD1 (6 bases). CDR3 length: 15 amino acids. Germline V gives CDR1 SNHLY, CDR2 FYNNEI. V was shortened by 4 bases and J by 7 bases, with 14 bases between the two germline ends. Written as DNA, the CDR3 is TGTGCCAGCAGTGGGACTGGGGGCCGGAATTCACCCCTCCACTTT. It specifies CASSGTGGRNSPLHF. Drawing the rest from reference TRBV2 and TRBJ1-6, the complete variable domain is EPEVTQTPSHQVTQMGQEVILRCVPISNHLYFYWYRQILGQKVEFLVSFYNNEISEKSEIFDDQFSVERPDGSNFTLKIRSTKLEDSAMYFCASSGTGGRNSPLHFGNGTRLTVT.

The chain recombines TRBV9 with TRBJ1-5; D gene uncertain. Per the germline V gene, CDR1 is SGDLS and CDR2 is YYNGEE. V was pared by 2 bases and J by 9 bases, with 12 bases between. This CDR3 has 13 amino acids. CDR3 in amino acids: CASSVTSSGPQHF. In nucleotides, the CDR3 is TGTGCCAGCAGCGTTACGTCTTCGGGGCCCCAGCATTTT.

This clone was observed a few times. The chain uses TRBV5-1 and TRBJ2-1; TRBD1 is a possible D gene (6 bases). The germline V gene encodes CDR1 SGHRS and CDR2 YFSETQ. The CDR3 has 13 amino acids. Trimming removed 4 bases from V and 8 bases from J, with 13 bases in between. Here the CDR3 DNA reads TGCGCCAGCAGCCCACAGGGATTGGATGAGCAGTTCTTC. Amino acid sequence: CASSPQGLDEQFF.

The chain uses TRBV9 and TRBJ2-1, with 13 nucleotides matching TRBD2. The V segment lost 4 bases and the J segment 4 bases; nucleotides outside the gene matches: 8. This CDR3 has 17 residues. Germline CDR1 SGDLS, CDR2 YYNGEE. The CDR3 loop reads CASSTSGTSGNYNEQFF. The CDR3 nucleotides read TGTGCCAGCAGCACAAGCGGGACTAGCGGGAATTACAATGAGCAGTTCTTC.

This clone was observed a few times. The CDR3 DNA follows: TGTGCCAGCAGCGTAGCCCCCGTTTTTCGGGAGACCCAGTACTTC. Translation gives CASSVAPVFRETQYF. The chain recombines TRBV9 with TRBJ2-5, with unresolved D. V was trimmed by 0 bases and J by 5 bases, leaving 14 bases between them. This CDR3 is 15 amino acids long. The germline V gene encodes CDR1 SGDLS and CDR2 YYNGEE.

The chain carries TRBV14 and TRBJ2-7; TRBD2 aligns across 8 bases. Looked up from germline, CDR1 is SGHDN and CDR2 is FVKESK. The CDR3 is 16 residues long. The trim removed 1 base at V and 4 bases at J, leaving 9 bases unmatched. CDR3 nucleotide sequence: TGTGCCAGCAGCCAAGTGGGACTAGAAATCCGGTACGAGCAGTACTTC. Its protein product is CASSQVGLEIRYEQYF.

The chain is built from TRBV4-3 and TRBJ1-3, with D tentatively TRBD1 (5 bases). Germline loops: CDR1 LGHNA, CDR2 YSLEER. This CDR3 is 16 amino acids long. Deletions cut 1 base from V and 0 bases from J, with 10 bases between. The CDR3 region is CASSQGQFLSGNTIYF. The CDR3 nucleotides are TGCGCCAGCAGCCAAGGACAGTTCCTCTCTGGAAACACCATATATTTT.

The rearrangement uses TRBV30 and TRBJ2-7, with D possibly matching TRBD1 (6 bases). With 0 bases removed from V and 7 bases from J, the gap between germline ends came to 13 bases. This CDR3 has 13 residues. Looked up from germline, CDR1 is GTSNPN and CDR2 is SVGIG (reference sequence). CDR3 nucleotides: TGTGCCTGGAGTGTATTTGGGGGCCGAGAGCAGTACTTC. It encodes CAWSVFGGREQYF.

In DNA, the CDR3 is TGTGCCAGCAGCACCAATTCCGGGACTAGCCCTTACGAGCAGTACTTC. Its protein is CASSTNSGTSPYEQYF. This sequence joins TRBV7-9 and TRBJ2-7; 9 nucleotides agree with TRBD2. Germline CDR1 and CDR2: SEHNR and FQNEAQ (reference sequence). This CDR3 region has 16 residues. Germline trimming cut 5 bases from V and 4 bases from J; bases unmatched to any gene: 12.

This clone was picked up a small number of times. This chain joins TRBV7-9 and TRBJ2-5; 7 nucleotides line up with TRBD2. The DNA matches TRBJ2-7 better at its end, which makes the J call doubtful. The germline V gene has CDR1 SEHNR and CDR2 FQNEAQ (reference sequence). The CDR3 loop spans 17 amino acids. The CDR3 DNA is TGTGCCAGCAGCTTAGCGCTGGGGCTAGCGGATTACTACGAGCAGTACTTC. Translation: CASSLALGLADYYEQYF.

The V and J genes are TRBV7-2 and TRBJ1-2; the D gene is possibly TRBD1 (5 bases). Per germline, CDR1 SGHTA and CDR2 FQGNSA. The CDR3 runs to 14 residues. V was cut by 1 base and J by 4 bases, with 10 bases left in between. Here the CDR3 DNA reads TGTGCCAGCAGCTTAGGGGGTGGGGCCTATGGCTACACCTTC. Amino acid sequence: CASSLGGGAYGYTF. Supplemented by reference TRBV7-2 and TRBJ1-2, the full variable domain reads GAGVSQSPSNKVTEKGKDVELRCDPISGHTALYWYRQSLGQGLEFLIYFQGNSAPDKSGLPSDRFSAERTGGSVSTLTIQRTQQEDSAVYLCASSLGGGAYGYTFGSGTRLTVV.

V usage is TRBV7-8 and J usage is TRBJ2-7, with 7 bases aligning to TRBD1. Germline CDR1 is SGHVS and CDR2 is FQNEAQ. The CDR3 contains 15 residues. V dropped 1 base and J dropped 3; count of bases not matched to a gene: 6. As DNA, the CDR3 is TGTGCCAGCAGCTTAGGGCCAGGGGGTTTCTACGAGCAGTACTTC. The encoded protein is CASSLGPGGFYEQYF.

This clone was detected only a few times. The gene calls are TRBV7-9 and TRBJ1-1, with TRBD1 identical over 8 bases. The length of the CDR3 is 15 residues. With V trimmed by 5 bases and J by 1 base, 6 bases remained unmatched. The V gene's germline CDR1 is SEHNR and CDR2 FQNEAQ (reference sequence). The CDR3 coding sequence is TGTGCCAGCAGCCAGCCTGGGACAGGGAACACTGAAGCTTTCTTT. Translated, it gives CASSQPGTGNTEAFF. Using reference TRBV7-9 and TRBJ1-1 for the parts outside the CDR3, the full variable domain is DTGVSQNPRHKITKRGQNVTFRCDPISEHNRLYWYRQTLGQGPEFLTYFQNEAQLEKSRLLSDRFSAERPKGSFSTLEIQRTEQGDSAMYLCASSQPGTGNTEAFFGQGTRLTVV.

In this sample, this clone turned up a few times. The gene calls are TRBV29-1 and TRBJ1-1; 7 nucleotides match TRBD1. Germline-derived CDR1 and CDR2 are SQVTM and ANQGSEA. The length of the CDR3 is 14 residues. The trim removed 1 base at V and 4 bases at J, leaving 6 bases unmatched. The DNA of the CDR3 is TGCAGCGTTGAAGTGAGGGGGCGGGGCACTGAAGCTTTCTTT. Its translation is CSVEVRGRGTEAFF. The full variable domain, with the rest looked up from reference TRBV29-1 and TRBJ1-1, is SAVISQKPSRDICQRGTSLTIQCQVDSQVTMMFWYRQQPGQSLTLIATANQGSEATYESGFVIDKFPISRPNLTFSTLTVSNMSPEDSSIYLCSVEVRGRGTEAFFGQGTRLTVV.

The rearrangement joins TRBV9 to TRBJ2-7, with D possibly being TRBD2 (5 bases). Trimming removed 4 bases from V and 6 bases from J, with 14 bases in between. Germline CDR1 is SGDLS and CDR2 is YYNGEE. CDR3 length: 13 residues. This CDR3 reads CASSPTRFGEQYF. CDR3 nucleotide sequence: TGTGCCAGCAGCCCCACTAGATTCGGCGAGCAGTACTTC.

J is TRBJ2-1 and V is TRBV4-2; TRBD2 matches 10 bases. V lost 0 bases and J lost 5; bases outside the gene matches: 7. Germline V gene lookup returns CDR1 LGHNA and CDR2 YNFKEQ. There are 17 residues in the CDR3. The CDR3 loop is CASSQDWGLARNNEQFF. The CDR3 DNA follows: TGTGCCAGCAGCCAAGATTGGGGACTAGCGAGAAACAATGAGCAGTTCTTC.

This clone turned up a few times. CDR3 nucleotide sequence: TGTGCCAGCAGCTGGGGGCAGGGAGGGGGCGAGCAGTACTTC. This translates into CASSWGQGGGEQYF. V usage is TRBV5-4 and J usage is TRBJ2-7; TRBD2 is a possible D gene (7 bases). This CDR3 has 14 amino acids. CDR1 SGHNT and CDR2 YYREEE come from the germline V gene (reference sequence). The V gene lost 3 bases and the J gene lost 6 bases, with 16 bases spanning the gap. The whole variable domain, remainder taken from reference TRBV5-4 and TRBJ2-7, is ETGVTQSPTHLIKTRGQQVTLRCSSQSGHNTVSWYQQALGQGPQFIFQYYREEENGRGNFPPRFSGLQFPNYSSELNVNALELDDSALYLCASSWGQGGGEQYFGPGTRLTVT.

V is TRBV2 and J is TRBJ1-4; 10 bases are shared with TRBD1. The V and J ends lost 6 bases and 6 bases, in that order; junction bases with no gene match: 13. Per germline, CDR1 SNHLY and CDR2 FYNNEI. This CDR3 has 17 residues. The CDR3 loop is CASRETGTGAGDEKLFF. DNA of the CDR3: TGTGCCAGCAGAGAGACCGGGACAGGGGCGGGAGATGAAAAACTGTTTTTT.